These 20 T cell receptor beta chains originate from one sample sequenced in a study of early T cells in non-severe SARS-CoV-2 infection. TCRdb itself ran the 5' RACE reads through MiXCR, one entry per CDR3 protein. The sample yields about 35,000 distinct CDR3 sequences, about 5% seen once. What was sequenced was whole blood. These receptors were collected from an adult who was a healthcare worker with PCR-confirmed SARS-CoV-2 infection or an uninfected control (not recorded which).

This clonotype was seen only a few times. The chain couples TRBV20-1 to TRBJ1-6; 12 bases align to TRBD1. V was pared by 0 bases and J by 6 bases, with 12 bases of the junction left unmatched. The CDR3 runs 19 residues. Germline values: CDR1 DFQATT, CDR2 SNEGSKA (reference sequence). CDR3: CSARDFMLGQGASNSPLHF. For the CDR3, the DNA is TGCAGTGCTAGAGATTTTATGTTGGGACAGGGGGCGAGTAATTCACCCCTCCACTTT.

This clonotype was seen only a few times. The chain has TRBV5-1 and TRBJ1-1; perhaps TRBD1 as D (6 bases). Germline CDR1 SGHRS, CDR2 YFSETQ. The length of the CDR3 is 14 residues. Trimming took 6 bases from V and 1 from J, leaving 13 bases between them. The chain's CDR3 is CASIPGGQNTEAFF. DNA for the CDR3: TGCGCCAGCATCCCCGGGGGCCAGAACACTGAAGCTTTCTTT.

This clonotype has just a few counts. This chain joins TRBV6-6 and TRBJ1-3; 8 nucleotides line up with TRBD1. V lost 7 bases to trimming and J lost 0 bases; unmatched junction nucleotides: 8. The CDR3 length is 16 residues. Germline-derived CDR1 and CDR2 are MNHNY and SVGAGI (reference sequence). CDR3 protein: CASNDRGLYSGNTIYF. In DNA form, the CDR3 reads TGTGCCAGCAACGACAGGGGCCTTTACTCTGGAAACACCATATATTTT.

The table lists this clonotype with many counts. The CDR3 bases are TGCGCCAGCAGCGCGGCGCCAGGCATTAATTCACCCCTCCACTTT. Its protein is CASSAAPGINSPLHF. The chain links TRBV5-1 to TRBJ1-6, with no clear D. The germline V gene has CDR1 SGHRS and CDR2 YFSETQ. The CDR3 is 15 amino acids. The germline V and J ends were trimmed by 4 bases and 6 bases, with 14 bases remaining between them.

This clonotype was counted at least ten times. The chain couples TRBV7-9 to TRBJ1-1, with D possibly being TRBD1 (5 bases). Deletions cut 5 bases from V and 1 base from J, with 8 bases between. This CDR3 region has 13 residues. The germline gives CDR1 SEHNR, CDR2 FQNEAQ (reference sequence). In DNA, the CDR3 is TGTGCCAGCAGCCACGGACAGAACACTGAAGCTTTCTTT. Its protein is CASSHGQNTEAFF.

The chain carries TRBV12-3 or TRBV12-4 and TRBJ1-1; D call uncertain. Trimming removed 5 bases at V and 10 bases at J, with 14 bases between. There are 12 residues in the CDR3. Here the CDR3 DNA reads TGTGCCAGCAGTCCCTCGGGTGGGGTAGCTTTCTTT. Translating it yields CASSPSGGVAFF.

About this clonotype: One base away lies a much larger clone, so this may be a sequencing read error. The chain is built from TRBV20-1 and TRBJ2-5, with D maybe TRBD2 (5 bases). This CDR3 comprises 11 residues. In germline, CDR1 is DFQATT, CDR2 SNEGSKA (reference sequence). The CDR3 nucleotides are TGCTGTGCTAGCTCAAAAGAGACCCAGTACTTC. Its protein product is CCASSKETQYF.

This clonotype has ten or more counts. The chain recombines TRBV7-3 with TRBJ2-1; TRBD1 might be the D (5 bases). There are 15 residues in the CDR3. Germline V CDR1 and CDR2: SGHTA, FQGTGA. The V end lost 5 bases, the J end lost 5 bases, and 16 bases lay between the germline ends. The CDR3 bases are TGTGCCAGCAGCAAAGGACACCCGTCTAACAATGAGCAGTTCTTC. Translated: CASSKGHPSNNEQFF.

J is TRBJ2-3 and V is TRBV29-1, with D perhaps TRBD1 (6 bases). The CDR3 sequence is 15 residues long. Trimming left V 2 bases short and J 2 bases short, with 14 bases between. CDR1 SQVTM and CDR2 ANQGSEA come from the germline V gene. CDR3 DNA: TGCAGCGTTGAAACGCGGACAGTTCTCACAGATACGCAGTATTTT. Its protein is CSVETRTVLTDTQYF.

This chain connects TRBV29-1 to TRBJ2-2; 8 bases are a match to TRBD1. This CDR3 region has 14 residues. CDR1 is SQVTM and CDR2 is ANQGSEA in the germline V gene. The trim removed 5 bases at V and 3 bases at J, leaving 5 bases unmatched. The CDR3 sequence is CSVRGQADTGELFF. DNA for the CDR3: TGCAGCGTTCGGGGACAGGCGGACACCGGGGAGCTGTTTTTT.

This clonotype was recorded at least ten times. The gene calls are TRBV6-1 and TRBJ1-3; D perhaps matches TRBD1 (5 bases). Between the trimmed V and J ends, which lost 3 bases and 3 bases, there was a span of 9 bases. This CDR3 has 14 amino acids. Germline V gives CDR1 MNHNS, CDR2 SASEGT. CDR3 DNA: TGTGCCAGCAGTGAGGCAGGGAGTGGAAACACCATATATTTT. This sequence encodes CASSEAGSGNTIYF.

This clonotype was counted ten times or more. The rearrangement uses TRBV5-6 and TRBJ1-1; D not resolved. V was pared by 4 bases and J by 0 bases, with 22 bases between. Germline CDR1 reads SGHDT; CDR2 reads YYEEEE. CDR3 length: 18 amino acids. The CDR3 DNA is TGTGCCAGCAGCACGAATATACCGGGAGCGGGAGTGAACACTGAAGCTTTCTTT. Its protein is CASSTNIPGAGVNTEAFF.

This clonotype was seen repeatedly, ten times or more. The CDR3 DNA is TGTGCCAGCAGCCGACGCATACAAGAGACCCAGTACTTC. It yields the protein CASSRRIQETQYF. The chain combines TRBV7-2 with TRBJ2-5; D is undetermined. V lost 5 bases, J lost 2 bases, and 9 bases lay in between. There are 13 residues in the CDR3. Germline CDR1 SGHTA, CDR2 FQGNSA.

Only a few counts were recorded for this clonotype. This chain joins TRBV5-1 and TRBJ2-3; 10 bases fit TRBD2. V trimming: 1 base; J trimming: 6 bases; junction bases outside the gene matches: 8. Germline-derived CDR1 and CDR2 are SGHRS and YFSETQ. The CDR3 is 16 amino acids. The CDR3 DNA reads TGCGCCAGCAGCTTGCGGTCTAGCGGGGGAGCGGATACGCAGTATTTT. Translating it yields CASSLRSSGGADTQYF.

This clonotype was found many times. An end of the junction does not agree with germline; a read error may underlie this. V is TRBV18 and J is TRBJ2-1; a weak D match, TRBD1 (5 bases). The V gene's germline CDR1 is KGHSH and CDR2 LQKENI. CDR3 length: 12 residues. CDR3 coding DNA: TGTGCCAGCTCCCCACAGGACAATGAGCAGTTCTTC. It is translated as CASSPQDNEQFF. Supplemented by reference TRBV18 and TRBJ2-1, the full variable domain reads NAGVMQNPRHLVRRRGQEARLRCSPMKGHSHVYWYRQLPEEGLKFMVYLQKENIIDESGMPKERFSAEFPKEGPSILRIQQVVRGDSAAYFCASSPQDNEQFFGPGTRLTVL.

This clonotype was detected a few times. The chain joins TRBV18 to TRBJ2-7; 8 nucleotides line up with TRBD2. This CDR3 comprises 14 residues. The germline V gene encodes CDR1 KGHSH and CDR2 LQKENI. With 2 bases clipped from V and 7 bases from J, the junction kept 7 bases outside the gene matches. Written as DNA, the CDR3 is TGTGCCAGCTCACCAAAAGCGGGGGACGGGGAGCAGTACTTC. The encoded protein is CASSPKAGDGEQYF.

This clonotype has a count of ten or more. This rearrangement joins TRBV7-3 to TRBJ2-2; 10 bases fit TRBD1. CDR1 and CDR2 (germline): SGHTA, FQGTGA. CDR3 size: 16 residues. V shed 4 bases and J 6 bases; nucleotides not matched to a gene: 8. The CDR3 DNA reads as TGTGCCAGCAGCTGGGGGACAGGGGTTGTCCCCGGGGAGCTGTTTTTT. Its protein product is CASSWGTGVVPGELFF.

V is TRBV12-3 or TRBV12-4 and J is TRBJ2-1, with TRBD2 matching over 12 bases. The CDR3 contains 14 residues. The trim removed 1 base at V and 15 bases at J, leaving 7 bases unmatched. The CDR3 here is CASSLGTSGARGFF. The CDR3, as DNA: TGTGCCAGCAGTTTAGGGACTAGCGGGGCCAGGGGGTTCTTC.

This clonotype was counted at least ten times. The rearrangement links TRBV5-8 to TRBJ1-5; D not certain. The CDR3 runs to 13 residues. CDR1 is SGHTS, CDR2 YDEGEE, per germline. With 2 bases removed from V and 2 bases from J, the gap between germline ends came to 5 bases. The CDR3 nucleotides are TGTGCCAGCAGCTTATACGGCAATCAGCCCCAGCATTTT. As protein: CASSLYGNQPQHF.

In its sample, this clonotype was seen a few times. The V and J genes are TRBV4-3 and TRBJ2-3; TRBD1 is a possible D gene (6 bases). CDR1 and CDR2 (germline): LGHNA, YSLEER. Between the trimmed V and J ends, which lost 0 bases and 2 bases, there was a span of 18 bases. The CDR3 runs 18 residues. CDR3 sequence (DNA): TGCGCCAGCAGCCAAGATGGGGGCGCTAACAGGAACACAGATACGCAGTATTTT. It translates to CASSQDGGANRNTDTQYF.